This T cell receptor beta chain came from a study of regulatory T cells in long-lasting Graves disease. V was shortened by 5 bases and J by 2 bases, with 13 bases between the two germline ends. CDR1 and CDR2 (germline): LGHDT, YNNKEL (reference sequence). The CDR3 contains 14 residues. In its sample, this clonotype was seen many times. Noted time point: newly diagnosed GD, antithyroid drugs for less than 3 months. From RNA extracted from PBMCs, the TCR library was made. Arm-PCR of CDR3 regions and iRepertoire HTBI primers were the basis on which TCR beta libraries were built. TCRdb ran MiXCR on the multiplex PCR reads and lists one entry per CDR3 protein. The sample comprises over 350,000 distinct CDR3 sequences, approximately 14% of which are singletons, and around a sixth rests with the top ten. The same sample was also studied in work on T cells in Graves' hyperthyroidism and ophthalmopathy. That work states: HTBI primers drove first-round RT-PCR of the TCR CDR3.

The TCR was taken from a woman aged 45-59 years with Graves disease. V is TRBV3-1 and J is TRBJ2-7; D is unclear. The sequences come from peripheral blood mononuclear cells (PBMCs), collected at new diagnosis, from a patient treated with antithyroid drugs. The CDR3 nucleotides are TGTGCCAGCAGCTACCAGTTGGGCCCCTACGAGCAGTACTTC. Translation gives CASSYQLGPYEQYF.